The TCR beta chain described here comes from a study of cytomegalovirus exposure and HLA in healthy donors. Study outcomes and limitations: The later analysis indicated that the majority of CMV-associated TCR beta chains appeared HLA-restricted. It was confirmed in vitro that a few of the CMV-associated chains were specific for CMV antigens. Across donors, most TCRs were seen rarely, yet some public ones were widespread.

Germline loops: CDR1 SQVTM, CDR2 ANQGSEA. V lost 6 bases, J lost 0 bases, and 8 bases stayed unmatched. CDR3 length: 15 residues. Amplification used 60 Vbeta primers and 13 Jbeta primers. Generated by immunoSEQ multiplex PCR, the TCRdb table keeps only in-frame clones and is missing some. This sample has 97,000 or so clones, with around 77% found just once. As regards this clone: Its target is not known.

The chain employs TRBV29-1 and TRBJ2-1; 7 bases line up with TRBD1. The receptor comes from a male donor in good health and CMV-seropositive. Material: PBMCs. The CDR3 region is CSVRTGWSSYNEQFF. DNA for the CDR3: TGCAGCGTCCGGACAGGCTGGAGCTCCTACAATGAGCAGTTCTTC.